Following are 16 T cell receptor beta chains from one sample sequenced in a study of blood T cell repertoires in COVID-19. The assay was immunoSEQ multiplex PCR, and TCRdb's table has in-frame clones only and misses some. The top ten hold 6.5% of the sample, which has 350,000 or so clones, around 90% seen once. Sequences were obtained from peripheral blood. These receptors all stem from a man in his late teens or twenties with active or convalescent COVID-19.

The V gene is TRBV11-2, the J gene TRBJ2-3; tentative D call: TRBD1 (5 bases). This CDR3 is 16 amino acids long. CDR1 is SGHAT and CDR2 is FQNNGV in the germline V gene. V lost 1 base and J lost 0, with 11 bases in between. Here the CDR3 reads CASSLVRGRSTDTQYF. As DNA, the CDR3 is TGTGCCAGCAGCTTAGTTAGGGGCCGAAGCACAGATACGCAGTATTTT.

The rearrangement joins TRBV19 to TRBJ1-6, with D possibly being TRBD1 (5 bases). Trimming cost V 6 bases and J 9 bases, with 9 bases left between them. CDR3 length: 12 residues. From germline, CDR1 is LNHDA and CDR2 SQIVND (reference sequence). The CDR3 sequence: CASRGGVSPLHF. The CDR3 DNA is TGTGCCAGTAGGGGGGGTGTTTCACCCCTCCACTTT.

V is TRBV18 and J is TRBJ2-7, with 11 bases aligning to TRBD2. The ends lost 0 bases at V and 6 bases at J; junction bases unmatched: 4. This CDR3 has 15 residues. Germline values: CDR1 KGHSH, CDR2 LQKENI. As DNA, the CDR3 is TGTGCCAGCTCACCACCACTAGCGGGAGCGGTCGAGCAGTACTTC. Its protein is CASSPPLAGAVEQYF.

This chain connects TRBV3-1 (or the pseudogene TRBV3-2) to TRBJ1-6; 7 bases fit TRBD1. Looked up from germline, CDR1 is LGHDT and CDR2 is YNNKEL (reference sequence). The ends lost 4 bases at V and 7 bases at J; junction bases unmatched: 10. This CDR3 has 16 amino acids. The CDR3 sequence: CASSRMWTGLNSPLHF. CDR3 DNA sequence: TGTGCCAGCAGCCGGATGTGGACAGGCCTAAATTCACCCCTCCACTTT.

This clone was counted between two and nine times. CDR3 in amino acids: CASSFGQSYGYTF. The CDR3 region has the DNA TGTGCCAGCAGTTTCGGACAGTCCTATGGCTACACCTTC. V gene TRBV28 combines with J gene TRBJ1-2; TRBD1 might be the D (6 bases). In germline, CDR1 is MDHEN, CDR2 SYDVKM. The CDR3 extends over 13 amino acids. V was cut by 3 bases and J by 4 bases, with 9 bases left in between.

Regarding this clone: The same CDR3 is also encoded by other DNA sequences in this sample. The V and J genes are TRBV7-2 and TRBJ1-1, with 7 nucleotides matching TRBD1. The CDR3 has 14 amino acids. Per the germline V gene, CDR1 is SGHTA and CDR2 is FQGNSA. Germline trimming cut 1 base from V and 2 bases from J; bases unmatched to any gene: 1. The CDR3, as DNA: TGTGCCAGCAGCTTAGACAGGGGCAACACTGAAGCTTTCTTT. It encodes CASSLDRGNTEAFF.

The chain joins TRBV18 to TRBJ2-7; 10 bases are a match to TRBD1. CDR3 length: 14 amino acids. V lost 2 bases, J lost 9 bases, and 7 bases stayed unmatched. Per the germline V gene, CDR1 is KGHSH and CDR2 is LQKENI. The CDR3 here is CASSPGTGVIGQYF. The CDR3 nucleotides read TGTGCCAGCTCACCAGGGACAGGGGTTATCGGGCAGTACTTC. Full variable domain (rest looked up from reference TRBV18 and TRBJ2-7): NAGVMQNPRHLVRRRGQEARLRCSPMKGHSHVYWYRQLPEEGLKFMVYLQKENIIDESGMPKERFSAEFPKEGPSILRIQQVVRGDSAAYFCASSPGTGVIGQYFGPGTRLTVT.

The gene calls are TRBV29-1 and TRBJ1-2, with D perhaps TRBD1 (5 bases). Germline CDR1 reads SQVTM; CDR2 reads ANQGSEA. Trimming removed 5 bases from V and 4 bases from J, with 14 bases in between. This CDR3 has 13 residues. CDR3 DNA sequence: TGCAGCGTTTTGGGAAGGGGAGGCTATGGCTACACCTTC. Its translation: CSVLGRGGYGYTF.

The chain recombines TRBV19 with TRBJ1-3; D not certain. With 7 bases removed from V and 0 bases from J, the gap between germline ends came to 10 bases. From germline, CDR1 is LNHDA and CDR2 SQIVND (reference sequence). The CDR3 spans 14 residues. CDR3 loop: CASMTGFSGNTIYF. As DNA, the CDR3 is TGTGCCAGTATGACCGGGTTCTCTGGAAACACCATATATTTT.

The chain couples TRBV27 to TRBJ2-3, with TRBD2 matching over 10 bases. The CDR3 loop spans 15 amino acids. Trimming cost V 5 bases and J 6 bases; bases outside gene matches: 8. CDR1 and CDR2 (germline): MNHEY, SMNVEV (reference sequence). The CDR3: CASSLTLAGVDTQYF. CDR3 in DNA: TGTGCCAGCAGTCTAACTCTAGCGGGAGTTGATACGCAGTATTTT.

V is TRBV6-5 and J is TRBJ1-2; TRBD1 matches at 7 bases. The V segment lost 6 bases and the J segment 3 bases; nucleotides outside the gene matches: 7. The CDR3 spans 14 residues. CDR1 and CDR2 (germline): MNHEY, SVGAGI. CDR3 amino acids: CASSQTGLDYGYTF. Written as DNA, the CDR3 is TGTGCCAGCAGCCAGACAGGGTTGGACTATGGCTACACCTTC.

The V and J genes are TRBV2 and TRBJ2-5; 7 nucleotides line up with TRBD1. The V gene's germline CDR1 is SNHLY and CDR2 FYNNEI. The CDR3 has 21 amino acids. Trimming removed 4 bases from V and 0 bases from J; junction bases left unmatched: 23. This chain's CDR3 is CASSGRLRPLPGQTYQETQYF. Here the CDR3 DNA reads TGTGCCAGCAGTGGAAGGTTAAGACCGCTGCCGGGACAGACGTACCAAGAGACCCAGTACTTC.

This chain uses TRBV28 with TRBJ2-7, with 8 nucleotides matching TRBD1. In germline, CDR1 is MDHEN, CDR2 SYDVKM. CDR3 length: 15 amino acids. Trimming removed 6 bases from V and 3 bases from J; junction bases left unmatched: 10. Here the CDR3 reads CASRRRQGRIYEQYF. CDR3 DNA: TGTGCCAGCAGACGCCGACAGGGGCGGATCTACGAGCAGTACTTC.

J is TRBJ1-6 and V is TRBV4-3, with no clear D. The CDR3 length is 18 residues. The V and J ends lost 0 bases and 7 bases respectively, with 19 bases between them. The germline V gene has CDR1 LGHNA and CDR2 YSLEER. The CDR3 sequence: CASSQEEDRIFGNSPLHF. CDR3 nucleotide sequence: TGCGCCAGCAGCCAAGAGGAGGACCGGATCTTTGGGAATTCACCCCTCCACTTT.

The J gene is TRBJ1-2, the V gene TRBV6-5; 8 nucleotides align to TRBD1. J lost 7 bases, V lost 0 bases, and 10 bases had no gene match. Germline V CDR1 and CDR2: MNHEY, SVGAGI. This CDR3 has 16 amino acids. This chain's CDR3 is CASSYSSPTGEGGYTF. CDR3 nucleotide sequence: TGTGCCAGCAGTTACTCATCCCCGACAGGGGAGGGTGGCTACACCTTC.

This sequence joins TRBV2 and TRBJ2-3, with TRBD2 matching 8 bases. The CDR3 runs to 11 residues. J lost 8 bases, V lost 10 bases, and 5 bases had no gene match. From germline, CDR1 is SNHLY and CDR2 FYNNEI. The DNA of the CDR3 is TGTGCCACCGCGGGGGGTGGTACGCAGTATTTT. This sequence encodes CATAGGGTQYF.